The 8 T cell receptor beta chains below all came from one sample that was sequenced in a study of T cell changes during pregnancy in multiple sclerosis. TCRdb keeps only in-frame clones here, not all; method: immunoSEQ multiplex PCR. The sample carries about 42,000 clones, 70% to 90% recorded once. The source was CD4+ T cells from peripheral blood mononuclear cells, collected after pregnancy. The receptor set was obtained from a female donor with multiple sclerosis, enrolled in a pregnancy study.

The J gene is TRBJ1-6, the V gene TRBV30; D gene unclear. The germline gives CDR1 GTSNPN, CDR2 SVGIG (reference sequence). This CDR3 has 15 amino acids. Trimming pared 0 bases from V and 6 bases from J, leaving 12 bases between. The DNA for the CDR3 is TGTGCCTGGAGTGTAGAGGGAATGGGTAATTCACCCCTCCACTTT. Its translation is CAWSVEGMGNSPLHF. Complete variable domain (other parts from reference TRBV30 and TRBJ1-6): SQTIHQWPATLVQPVGSPLSLECTVEGTSNPNLYWYRQAAGRGLQLLFYSVGIGQISSEVPQNLSASRPQDRQFILSSKKLLLSDSGFYLCAWSVEGMGNSPLHFGNGTRLTVT.

V gene TRBV5-1 combines with J gene TRBJ1-2; 8 nucleotides agree with TRBD1. Losses at the gene ends were 0 bases for V and 6 bases for J; bases not matched to a gene: 7. This CDR3 region has 15 residues. Per the germline V gene, CDR1 is SGHRS and CDR2 is YFSETQ. In DNA, the CDR3 is TGCGCCAGCAGCTTGGGCGCAGGGGGCATGGATGGCTACACCTTC. It codes for CASSLGAGGMDGYTF.

V usage is TRBV5-6 and J usage is TRBJ1-4; a weak D match, TRBD1 (5 bases). Germline V gene data show CDR1 as SGHDT and CDR2 as YYEEEE. The ends were cut back, 4 bases at V and 8 bases at J, with 12 bases in the middle. This CDR3 contains 13 residues. CDR3 coding DNA: TGTGCCAGCAGCCAGGGACTTCGGGAAAAACTGTTTTTT. Translating it yields CASSQGLREKLFF.

The V call is TRBV2, the J call TRBJ2-5, with 12 bases aligning to TRBD2. V shed 0 bases, J shed 5 bases, and the junction held 7 bases outside the gene matches. Germline CDR1 SNHLY, CDR2 FYNNEI. This CDR3 contains 17 residues. The chain's CDR3 is CASSEATTSGGRETQYF. DNA of the CDR3: TGTGCCAGCAGTGAAGCTACGACTAGCGGGGGTAGGGAGACCCAGTACTTC.

The gene calls are TRBV20-1 and TRBJ1-1; 7 nucleotides agree with TRBD1. The CDR3 consists of 10 residues. Germline CDR1 is DFQATT and CDR2 is SNEGSKA (reference sequence). V lost 5 bases and J lost 11; bases outside the gene matches: 5. CDR3 sequence (DNA): TGCAGTGCTCCCGACAGGGTCGCTTTCTTT. Translated: CSAPDRVAFF.

The V and J genes are TRBV14 and TRBJ2-4; 9 nucleotides match TRBD2. This CDR3 spans 13 amino acids. V gave up 4 bases and J gave up 9 bases; unmatched junction bases: 4. Germline CDR1 reads SGHDN; CDR2 reads FVKESK. CDR3 sequence: CASSRGGAGIQYF. As DNA, the CDR3 is TGTGCCAGCAGCCGCGGGGGGGCAGGCATTCAGTACTTC.

V and J are TRBV7-2 and TRBJ2-2, with D possibly TRBD2 on 5 matching bases. Trimming left V 1 base short and J 2 bases short, with 5 bases between. The CDR3 length is 14 residues. CDR1 SGHTA and CDR2 FQGNSA come from the germline V gene. DNA of the CDR3: TGTGCCAGCAGCTTAGGGACTAACACCGGGGAGCTGTTTTTT. Protein sequence: CASSLGTNTGELFF.

This rearrangement joins TRBV18 to TRBJ2-1; the match to TRBD2 covers 10 bases. Trimming removed 3 bases from V and 6 bases from J; junction bases left unmatched: 11. Germline values: CDR1 KGHSH, CDR2 LQKENI. This CDR3 comprises 17 residues. CDR3 DNA: TGTGCCAGCTCACCCGTCGGCAGCGGGGGGGCGGTCAATGAGCAGTTCTTC. Protein sequence: CASSPVGSGGAVNEQFF.